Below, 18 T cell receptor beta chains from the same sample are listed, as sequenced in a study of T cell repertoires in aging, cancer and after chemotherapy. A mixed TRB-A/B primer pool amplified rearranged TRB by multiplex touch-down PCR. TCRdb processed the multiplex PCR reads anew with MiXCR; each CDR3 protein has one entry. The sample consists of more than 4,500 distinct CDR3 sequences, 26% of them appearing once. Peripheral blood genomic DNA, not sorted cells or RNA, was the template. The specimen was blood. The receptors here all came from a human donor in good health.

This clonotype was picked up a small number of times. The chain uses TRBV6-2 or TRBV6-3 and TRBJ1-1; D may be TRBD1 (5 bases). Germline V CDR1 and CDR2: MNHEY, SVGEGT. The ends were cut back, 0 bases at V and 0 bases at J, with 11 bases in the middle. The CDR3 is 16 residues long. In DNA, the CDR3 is TGTGCCAGCAGTTACTCGACGACGGACATGAACACTGAAGCTTTCTTT. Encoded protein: CASSYSTTDMNTEAFF.

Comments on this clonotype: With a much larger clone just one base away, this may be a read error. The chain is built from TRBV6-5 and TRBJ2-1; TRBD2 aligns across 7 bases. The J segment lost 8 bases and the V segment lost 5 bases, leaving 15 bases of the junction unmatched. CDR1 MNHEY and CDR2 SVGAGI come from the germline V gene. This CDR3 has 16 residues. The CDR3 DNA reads TGTGCCAGCAGTCCCCTCGAGGCGGGAGCCCTCTATGAGCAGTTCTTC. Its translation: CASSPLEAGALYEQFF.

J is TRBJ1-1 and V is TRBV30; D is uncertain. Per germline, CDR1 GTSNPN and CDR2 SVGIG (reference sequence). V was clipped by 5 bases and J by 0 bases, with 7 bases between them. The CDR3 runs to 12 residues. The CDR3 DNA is TGTGCCTGGGAACCCATGAACACTGAAGCTTTCTTT. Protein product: CAWEPMNTEAFF. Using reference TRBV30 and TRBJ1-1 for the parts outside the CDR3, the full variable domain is SQTIHQWPATLVQPVGSPLSLECTVEGTSNPNLYWYRQAAGRGLQLLFYSVGIGQISSEVPQNLSASRPQDRQFILSSKKLLLSDSGFYLCAWEPMNTEAFFGQGTRLTVV.

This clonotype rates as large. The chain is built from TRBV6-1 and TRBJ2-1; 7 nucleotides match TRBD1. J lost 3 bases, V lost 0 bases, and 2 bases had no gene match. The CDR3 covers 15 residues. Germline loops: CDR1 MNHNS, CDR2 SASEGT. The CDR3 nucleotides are TGTGCCAGCAGTGAAGCCGCAGGGGGCTACAATGAGCAGTTCTTC. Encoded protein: CASSEAAGGYNEQFF.

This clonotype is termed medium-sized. DNA for the CDR3: TGTGCCAGTAGTATGAAACAGGGGTATCAGCCCCAGCATTTT. This gives the protein CASSMKQGYQPQHF. V usage is TRBV19 and J usage is TRBJ1-5, with TRBD1 matching 7 bases. Losses at the gene ends were 3 bases for V and 5 bases for J; bases not matched to a gene: 4. The CDR3 consists of 14 residues. Germline V gives CDR1 LNHDA, CDR2 SQIVND (reference sequence).

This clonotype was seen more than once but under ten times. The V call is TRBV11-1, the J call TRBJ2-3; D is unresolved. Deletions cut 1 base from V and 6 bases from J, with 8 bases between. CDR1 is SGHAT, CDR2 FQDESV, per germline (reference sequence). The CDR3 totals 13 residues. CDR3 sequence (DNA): TGTGCCAGCAGCTTAGATAGAGCGGATACGCAGTATTTT. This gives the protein CASSLDRADTQYF.

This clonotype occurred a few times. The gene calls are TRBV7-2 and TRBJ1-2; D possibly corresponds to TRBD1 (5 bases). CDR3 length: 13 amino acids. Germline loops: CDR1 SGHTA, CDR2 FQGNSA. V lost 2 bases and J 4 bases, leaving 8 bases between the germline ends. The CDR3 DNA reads TGTGCCAGCAGCTTACAGGGCCCCTATGGCTACACCTTC. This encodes CASSLQGPYGYTF.

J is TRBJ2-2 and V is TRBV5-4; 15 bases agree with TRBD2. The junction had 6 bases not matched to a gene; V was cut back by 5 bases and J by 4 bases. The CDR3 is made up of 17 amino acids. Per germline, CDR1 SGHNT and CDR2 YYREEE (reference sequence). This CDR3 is CASSSGTSGGRTGELFF. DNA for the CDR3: TGTGCCAGCAGTTCCGGGACTAGCGGGGGGCGCACCGGGGAGCTGTTTTTT.

CDR3 amino acids: CSAQQGSRTFSNQPQHF. In DNA, the CDR3 is TGCAGTGCTCAACAGGGGAGTCGGACGTTCAGCAATCAGCCCCAGCATTTT. The chain joins TRBV20-1 to TRBJ1-5; 7 bases map to TRBD1. Trimming removed 5 bases from V and 1 base from J; junction bases left unmatched: 14. CDR1 and CDR2 from the germline V gene are DFQATT and SNEGSKA (reference sequence). The CDR3 has 17 amino acids.

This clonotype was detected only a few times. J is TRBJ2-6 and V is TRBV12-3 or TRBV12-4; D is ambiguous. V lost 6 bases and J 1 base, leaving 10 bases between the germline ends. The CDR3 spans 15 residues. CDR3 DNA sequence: TGTGCCAGCAGAAATCAGGTTTCTGGGGCCAACGTCCTGACTTTC. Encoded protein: CASRNQVSGANVLTF.

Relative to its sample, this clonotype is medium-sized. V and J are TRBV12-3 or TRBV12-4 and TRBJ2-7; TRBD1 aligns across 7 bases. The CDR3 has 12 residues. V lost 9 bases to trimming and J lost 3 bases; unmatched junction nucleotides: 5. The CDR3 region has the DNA TGTGCCAGTTCCAGGGGGAGCTACGAGCAGTACTTC. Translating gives CASSRGSYEQYF.

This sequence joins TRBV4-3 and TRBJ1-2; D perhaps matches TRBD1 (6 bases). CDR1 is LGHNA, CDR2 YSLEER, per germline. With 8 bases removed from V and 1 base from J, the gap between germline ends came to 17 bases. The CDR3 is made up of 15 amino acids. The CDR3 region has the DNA TGCGCCAGCTCGTTAGGGGGGGCGAATAACTATGGCTACACCTTC. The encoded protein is CASSLGGANNYGYTF.

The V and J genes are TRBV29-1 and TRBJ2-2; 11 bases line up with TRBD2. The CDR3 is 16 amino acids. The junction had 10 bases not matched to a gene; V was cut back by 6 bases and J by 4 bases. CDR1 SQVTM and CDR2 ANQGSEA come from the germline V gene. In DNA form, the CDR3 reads TGCAGCGTAGCGCGACCGGGACTAGCGGTCACCGGGGAGCTGTTTTTT. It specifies CSVARPGLAVTGELFF.

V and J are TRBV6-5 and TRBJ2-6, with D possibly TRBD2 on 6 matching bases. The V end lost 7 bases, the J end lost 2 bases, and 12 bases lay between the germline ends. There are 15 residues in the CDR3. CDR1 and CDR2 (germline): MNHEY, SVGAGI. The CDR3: CASTTGETGANVLTF. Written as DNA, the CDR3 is TGTGCCAGCACCACGGGGGAAACTGGGGCCAACGTCCTGACTTTC.

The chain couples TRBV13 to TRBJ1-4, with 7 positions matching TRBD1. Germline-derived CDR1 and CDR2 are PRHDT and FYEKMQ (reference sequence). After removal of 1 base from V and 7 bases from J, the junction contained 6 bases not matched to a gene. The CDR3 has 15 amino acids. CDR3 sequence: CASSLVGQESEKLFF. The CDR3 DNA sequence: TGTGCCAGCAGCTTAGTCGGACAGGAAAGTGAAAAACTGTTTTTT.

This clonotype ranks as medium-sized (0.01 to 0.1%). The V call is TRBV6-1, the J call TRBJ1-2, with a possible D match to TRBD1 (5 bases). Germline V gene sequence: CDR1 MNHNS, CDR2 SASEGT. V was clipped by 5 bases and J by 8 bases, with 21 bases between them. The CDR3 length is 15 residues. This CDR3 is CASSIKGQGTQGYTF. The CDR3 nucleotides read TGTGCCAGCAGTATCAAAGGGCAGGGCACACAAGGCTACACCTTC.

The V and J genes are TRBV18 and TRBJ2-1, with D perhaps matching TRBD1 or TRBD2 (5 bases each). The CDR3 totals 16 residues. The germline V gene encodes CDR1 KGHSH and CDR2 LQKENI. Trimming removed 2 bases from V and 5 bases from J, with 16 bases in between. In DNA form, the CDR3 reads TGTGCCAGCTCACCAGACACCGGGACGACAAACAATGAGCAGTTCTTC. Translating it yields CASSPDTGTTNNEQFF.

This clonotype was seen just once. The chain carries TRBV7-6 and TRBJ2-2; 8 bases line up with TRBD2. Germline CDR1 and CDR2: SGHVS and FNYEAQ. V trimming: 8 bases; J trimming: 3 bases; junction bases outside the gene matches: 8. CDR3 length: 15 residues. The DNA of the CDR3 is TGTGCCAGCTGGAGGGCGGGGGGCCACACCGGGGAGCTGTTTTTT. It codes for CASWRAGGHTGELFF. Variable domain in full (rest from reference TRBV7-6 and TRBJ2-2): GAGVSQSPRYKVTKRGQDVALRCDPISGHVSLYWYRQALGQGPEFLTYFNYEAQQDKSGLPNDRFSAERPEGSISTLTIQRTEQRDSAMYRCASWRAGGHTGELFFGEGSRLTVL.